These T cell receptor beta chains were read from a single sample in a study of T cell responses to AZD1222 COVID-19 vaccine. Sequencing was performed with immunoSEQ multiplex PCR; in TCRdb, only in-frame clones are kept and a portion is missing. In the table there are around 130,000 clones, about 89% of which are singletons. The sample here was peripheral blood, taken on day 0 of AZD1222 vaccination. The receptors stem from an adult in good health. Both conserved end residues are trimmed from each CDR3.

v_gene	j_gene	CDR3aa
TRBV29-1	TRBJ1-5	SVSPARGPQH
TRBV2	TRBJ1-2	ASMQDRGPYGYT
TRBV30	TRBJ1-4	AWNWMTNEKLF
TRBV18	TRBJ1-2	ASSPDKNYGYT
TRBV19	TRBJ1-2	ASNQNRDSGYT
TRBV30	TRBJ1-4	AWSVVGNEKLF
TRBV12-3/TRBV12-4	TRBJ2-4	ASTPAGKNIQY
TRBV7-8	TRBJ1-4	ASSRLGREKLF
TRBV24-1	TRBJ2-5	ATSDSMVTAFETQY
TRBV5-6	TRBJ1-2	ASSLRQGSGYT
TRBV2	TRBJ1-6	ASSTPGGASAPLH
TRBV29-1	TRBJ2-5	SVDRGAETQY
TRBV12-5	TRBJ2-5	ASGLAGTAGETQY
TRBV9	TRBJ1-1	ASSSPGTGNTEAF
TRBV29-1	TRBJ2-2	TTSGLSTGELF
TRBV19	TRBJ1-1	ASSIVQGWTEAF
TRBV25-1	TRBJ1-1	ARGWGRFEAF
TRBV2	TRBJ1-4	ASSEEVEEKLF
TRBV25-1	TRBJ2-2	ASSAVFPSGTGELF
TRBV4-2	TRBJ1-4	ASSQEPGAKLF
TRBV28	TRBJ2-2	ASHKGGGPNTGELF
TRBV7-9	TRBJ1-2	ASSSRVDGYT
TRBV30	TRBJ1-6	AWSVLQGSDSPLH
TRBV7-3	TRBJ1-6	ASSRGQGSSPLH
TRBV7-9	TRBJ1-2	ASSYRIVGYT
TRBV18	TRBJ1-2	ASSPQGIGYGYT
TRBV29-1	TRBJ2-1	SVEGLVDNEQF
TRBV27	TRBJ1-6	ASSPFLSGRSPLH
TRBV7-8	TRBJ1-5	ASSRGAGDGQPQH
TRBV6-4	TRBJ2-2	ASSPSQTSTGELF
TRBV10-2	TRBJ2-3	ASSEIDTQY
TRBV18	TRBJ2-1	ASSPVSLNEQF
TRBV12-3/TRBV12-4	TRBJ1-2	ASSLRRNYGYT
TRBV5-1	TRBJ2-7	ASREPGQGALEQY
TRBV7-9	TRBJ1-2	ASSPQSNYGYT
TRBV7-9	TRBJ2-5	ASSEEGETQY
TRBV24-1	TRBJ2-3	ATSDPNRGDTQY
TRBV15	TRBJ2-1	ATSRQDSPKGEQF
TRBV28	TRBJ1-1	ASSLKQRVNTEAF
TRBV6-5	TRBJ1-6	ASSSTRSRSPLH
TRBV2	TRBJ1-5	ASSEAMGFSNQPQH
TRBV30	TRBJ1-3	AWSSAPSGNTIY
TRBV5-1	TRBJ1-6	ASSLIMSTAANSPLH
TRBV5-1	TRBJ1-2	ASSLGDRGPYGYT
TRBV7-9	TRBJ1-1	ASSFQGANTEAF
TRBV9	TRBJ2-5	ASSEGLADTGTQY
TRBV5-1	TRBJ2-7	ASSLLGTGTHEQY
TRBV5-1	TRBJ2-1	ASGRGNPDNEQF
TRBV4-1	TRBJ1-1	ASSQESSRYTEAF
TRBV6-5	TRBJ1-5	ASSRQGNQPQH
TRBV6-5	TRBJ2-7	ASTGPSYEQY
TRBV5-8	TRBJ1-1	ASSIGQAMTNTEAF
TRBV29-1	TRBJ1-2	SVQQVGGYGYT
TRBV7-9	TRBJ2-2	ASRPLGNANTGELF
TRBV28	TRBJ1-1	ASRRTGALNTEAF